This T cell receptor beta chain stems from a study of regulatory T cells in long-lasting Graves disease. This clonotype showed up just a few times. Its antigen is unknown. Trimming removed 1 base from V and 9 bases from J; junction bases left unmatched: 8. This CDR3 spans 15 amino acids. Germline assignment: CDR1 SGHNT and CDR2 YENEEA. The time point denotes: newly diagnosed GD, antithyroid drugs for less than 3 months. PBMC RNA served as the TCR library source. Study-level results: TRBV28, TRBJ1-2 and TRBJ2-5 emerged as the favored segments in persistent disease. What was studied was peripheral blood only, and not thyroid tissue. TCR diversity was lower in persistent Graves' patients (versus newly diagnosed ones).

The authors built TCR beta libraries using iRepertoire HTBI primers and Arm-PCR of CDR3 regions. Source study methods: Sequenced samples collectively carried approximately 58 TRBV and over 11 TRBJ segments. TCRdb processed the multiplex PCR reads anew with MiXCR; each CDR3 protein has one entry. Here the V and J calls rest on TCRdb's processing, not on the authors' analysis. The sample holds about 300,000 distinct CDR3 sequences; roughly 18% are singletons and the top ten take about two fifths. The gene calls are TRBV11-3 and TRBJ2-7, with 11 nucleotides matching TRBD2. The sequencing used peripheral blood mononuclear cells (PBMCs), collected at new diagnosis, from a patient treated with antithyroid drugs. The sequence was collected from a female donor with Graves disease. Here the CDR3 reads CASSLALSGRVAQYF. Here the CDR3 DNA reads TGTGCCAGCAGCTTAGCTCTTAGCGGGAGGGTGGCGCAGTACTTC.